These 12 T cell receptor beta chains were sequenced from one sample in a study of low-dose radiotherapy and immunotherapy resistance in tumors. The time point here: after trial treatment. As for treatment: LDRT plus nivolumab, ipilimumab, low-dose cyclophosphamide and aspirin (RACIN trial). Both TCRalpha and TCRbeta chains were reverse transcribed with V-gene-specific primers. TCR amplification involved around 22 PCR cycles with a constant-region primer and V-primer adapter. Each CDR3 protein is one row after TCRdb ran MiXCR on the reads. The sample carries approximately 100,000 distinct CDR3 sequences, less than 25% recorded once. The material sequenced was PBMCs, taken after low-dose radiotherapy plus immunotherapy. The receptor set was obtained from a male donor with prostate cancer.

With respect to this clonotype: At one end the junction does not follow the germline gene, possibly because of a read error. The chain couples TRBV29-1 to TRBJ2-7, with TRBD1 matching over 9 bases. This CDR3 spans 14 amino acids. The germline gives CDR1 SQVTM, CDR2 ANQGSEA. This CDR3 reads CSVKTGTGPHEQHF. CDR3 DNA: TGCAGCGTAAAGACCGGGACAGGGCCCCACGAGCAGCACTTC.

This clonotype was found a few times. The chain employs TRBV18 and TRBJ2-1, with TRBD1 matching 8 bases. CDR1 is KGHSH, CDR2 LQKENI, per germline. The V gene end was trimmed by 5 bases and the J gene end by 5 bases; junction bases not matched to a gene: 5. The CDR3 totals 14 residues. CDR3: CASSDQGANNEQFF. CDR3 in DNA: TGTGCCAGCTCAGATCAGGGGGCCAACAATGAGCAGTTCTTC.

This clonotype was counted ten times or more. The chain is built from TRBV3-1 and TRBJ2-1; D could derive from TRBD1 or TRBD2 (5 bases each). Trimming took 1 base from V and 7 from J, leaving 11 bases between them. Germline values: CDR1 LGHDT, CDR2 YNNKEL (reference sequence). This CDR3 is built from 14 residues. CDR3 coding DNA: TGTGCCAGCAGCCAAGGGTGGGGGAGTAATGAGCAGTTCTTC. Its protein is CASSQGWGSNEQFF.

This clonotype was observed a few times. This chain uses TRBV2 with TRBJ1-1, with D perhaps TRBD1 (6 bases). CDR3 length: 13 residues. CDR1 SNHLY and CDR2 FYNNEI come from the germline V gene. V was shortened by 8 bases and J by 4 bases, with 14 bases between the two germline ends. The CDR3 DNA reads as TGTGCCAGCGAGTTGAACAGGGCCACTGAAGCTTTCTTT. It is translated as CASELNRATEAFF.

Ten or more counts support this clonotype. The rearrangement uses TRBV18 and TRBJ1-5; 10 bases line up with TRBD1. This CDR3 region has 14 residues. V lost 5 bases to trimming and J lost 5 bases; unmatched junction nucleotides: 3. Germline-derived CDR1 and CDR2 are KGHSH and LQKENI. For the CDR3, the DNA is TGTGCCAGCTCAGGGACAGGGGACGATCAGCCCCAGCATTTT. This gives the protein CASSGTGDDQPQHF. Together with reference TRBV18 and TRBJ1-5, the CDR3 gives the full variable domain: NAGVMQNPRHLVRRRGQEARLRCSPMKGHSHVYWYRQLPEEGLKFMVYLQKENIIDESGMPKERFSAEFPKEGPSILRIQQVVRGDSAAYFCASSGTGDDQPQHFGDGTRLSIL.

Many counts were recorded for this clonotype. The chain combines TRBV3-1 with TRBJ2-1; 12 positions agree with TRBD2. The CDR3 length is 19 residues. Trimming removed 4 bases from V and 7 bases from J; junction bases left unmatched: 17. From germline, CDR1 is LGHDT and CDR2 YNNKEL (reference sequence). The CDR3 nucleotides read TGTGCCAGCAGCCCTACCCGGCTCCTAGCGGGGGGGGGAAGAAATGAGCAGTTCTTC. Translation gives CASSPTRLLAGGGRNEQFF.

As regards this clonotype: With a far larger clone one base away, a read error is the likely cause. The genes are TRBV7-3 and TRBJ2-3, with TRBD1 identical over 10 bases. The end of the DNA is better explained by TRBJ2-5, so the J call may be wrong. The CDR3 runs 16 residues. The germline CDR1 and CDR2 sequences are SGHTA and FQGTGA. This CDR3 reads CASSHRDRGAGETQYF. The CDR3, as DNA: TGTGCCAGCAGCCATCGGGACAGGGGCGCGGGAGAGACCCAGTACTTC.

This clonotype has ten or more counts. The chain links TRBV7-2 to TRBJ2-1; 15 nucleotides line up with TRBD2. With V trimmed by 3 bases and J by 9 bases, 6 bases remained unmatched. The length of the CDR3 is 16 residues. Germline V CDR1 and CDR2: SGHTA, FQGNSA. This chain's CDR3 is CASSFRGLAGGPEQFF. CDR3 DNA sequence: TGTGCCAGCAGCTTCCGTGGACTAGCGGGGGGGCCTGAGCAGTTCTTC.

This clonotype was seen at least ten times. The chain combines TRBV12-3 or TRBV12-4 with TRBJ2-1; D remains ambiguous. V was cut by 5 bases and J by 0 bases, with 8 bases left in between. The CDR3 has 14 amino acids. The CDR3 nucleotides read TGTGCCAGCAGTCTTTCGAGCTCCTACAATGAGCAGTTCTTC. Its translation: CASSLSSSYNEQFF.

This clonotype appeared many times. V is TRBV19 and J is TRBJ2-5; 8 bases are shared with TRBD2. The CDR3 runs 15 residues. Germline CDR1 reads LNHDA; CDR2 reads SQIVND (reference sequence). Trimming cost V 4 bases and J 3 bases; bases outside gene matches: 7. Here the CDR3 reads CASSTPSGGKETQYF. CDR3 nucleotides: TGTGCCAGTAGTACCCCGTCGGGGGGGAAAGAGACCCAGTACTTC. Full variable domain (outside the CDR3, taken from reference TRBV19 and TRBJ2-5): DGGITQSPKYLFRKEGQNVTLSCEQNLNHDAMYWYRQDPGQGLRLIYYSQIVNDFQKGDIAEGYSVSREKKESFPLTVTSAQKNPTAFYLCASSTPSGGKETQYFGPGTRLLVL.

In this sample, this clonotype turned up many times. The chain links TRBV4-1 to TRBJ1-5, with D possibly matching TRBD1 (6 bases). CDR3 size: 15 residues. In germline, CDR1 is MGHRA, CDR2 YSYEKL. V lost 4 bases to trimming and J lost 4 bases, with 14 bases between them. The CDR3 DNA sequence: TGCGCCAGCAGCCCATTCGGGACATTGAATCAGCCCCAGCATTTT. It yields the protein CASSPFGTLNQPQHF.

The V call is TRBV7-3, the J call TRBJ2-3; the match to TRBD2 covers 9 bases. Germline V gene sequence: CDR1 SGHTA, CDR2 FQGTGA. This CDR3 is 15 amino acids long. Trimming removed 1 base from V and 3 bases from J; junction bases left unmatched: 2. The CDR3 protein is CASSLRLAGTDTQYF. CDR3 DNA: TGTGCCAGCAGCTTAAGGCTAGCGGGGACAGATACGCAGTATTTT. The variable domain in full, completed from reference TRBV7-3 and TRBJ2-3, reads GAGVSQTPSNKVTEKGKYVELRCDPISGHTALYWYRQSLGQGPEFLIYFQGTGAADDSGLPNDRFFAVRPEGSVSTLKIQRTERGDSAVYLCASSLRLAGTDTQYFGPGTRLTVL.